The 3 T cell receptor beta chains presented below share a single source sample, sequenced in a study of naive and memory T cell subsets. Four PCR rounds used nested alpha and beta constant region primers plus the SP2 primer. From the 5' RACE reads, TCRdb called clonotypes with MiXCR, one entry per CDR3 protein. The table shows more than 60,000 distinct CDR3 sequences, with around 8% occurring only once. TCR cDNA received a 3' ligated oligonucleotide that carried a UMI. The receptor set was obtained from a female donor in good health.

This clonotype was observed a few times. The CDR3 reads CASSPYSGGAQETQYF. CDR3 nucleotides: TGTGCCAGCAGCCCCTATAGCGGGGGAGCGCAAGAGACCCAGTACTTC. This chain uses TRBV11-2 with TRBJ2-5; TRBD2 matches at 9 bases. V lost 5 bases, J lost 2 bases, and 9 bases stayed unmatched. CDR1 is SGHAT and CDR2 is FQNNGV in the germline V gene. The CDR3 is made up of 16 amino acids.

The V call is TRBV27, the J call TRBJ2-3; TRBD2 might be the D (6 bases). The CDR3 sequence is 16 residues long. Trimming took 5 bases from V and 0 from J, leaving 15 bases between them. The germline V gene encodes CDR1 MNHEY and CDR2 SMNVEV (reference sequence). The CDR3 bases are TGTGCCAGCAGTCCCCCCCGAGCGGGCAGCACAGATACGCAGTATTTT. Its translation is CASSPPRAGSTDTQYF.

This clonotype was counted ten times or more. The rearrangement uses TRBV20-1 and TRBJ2-7, with 10 bases identical to TRBD1. The CDR3 runs to 13 residues. V was clipped by 3 bases and J by 7 bases; unmatched bases: 6. Germline V gives CDR1 DFQATT, CDR2 SNEGSKA (reference sequence). As DNA, the CDR3 is TGCAGTGCTAGGGACAGACAGGGGGCAGAGCAGTACTTC. The encoded protein is CSARDRQGAEQYF.